A single sample is the source of the 16 T cell receptor beta chains below, sequenced in a study of memory CD4+ T cells and cytomegalovirus serostatus. The sort gate was single viable CD3+CD4+CD8-CD45RO+ cells for memory CD4+ T cells. Repertoires were generated with immunoSEQ multiplex PCR, while TCRdb's copy carries only in-frame clones and drops some. The sample lists roughly 45,000 clones, around 82% occurring once. The sample consisted of memory CD4+ T cells from blood. These TCRs come from an adult in good health and CMV-seronegative.

This chain connects TRBV18 to TRBJ2-4, with a tentative D call TRBD1 (5 bases). This CDR3 is built from 16 residues. V was trimmed by 3 bases and J by 3 bases, leaving 15 bases between them. CDR1 and CDR2 (germline): KGHSH, LQKENI. The CDR3 DNA reads TGTGCCAGCTCACCTCCAGGGTCGCTGGACAAAAACATTCAGTACTTC. It is translated as CASSPPGSLDKNIQYF.

V gene TRBV30 combines with J gene TRBJ2-7; TRBD1 matches at 8 bases. The germline gives CDR1 GTSNPN, CDR2 SVGIG (reference sequence). With V trimmed by 5 bases and J by 4 bases, 10 bases remained unmatched. This CDR3 has 14 residues. Here the CDR3 reads CAWGRGRLGYEQYF. The CDR3 bases are TGTGCCTGGGGCAGGGGGCGGTTGGGTTACGAGCAGTACTTC.

This rearrangement joins TRBV5-4 to TRBJ1-4, with TRBD1 as a possible D gene (5 bases). Germline V gene sequence: CDR1 SGHNT, CDR2 YYREEE (reference sequence). V was shortened by 0 bases and J by 8 bases, with 14 bases between the two germline ends. This CDR3 is built from 15 residues. The CDR3 region is CASSLGRDGFEKLFF. The CDR3 bases are TGTGCCAGCAGCTTGGGCCGGGACGGATTCGAAAAACTGTTTTTT. Variable domain in full (rest from reference TRBV5-4 and TRBJ1-4): ETGVTQSPTHLIKTRGQQVTLRCSSQSGHNTVSWYQQALGQGPQFIFQYYREEENGRGNFPPRFSGLQFPNYSSELNVNALELDDSALYLCASSLGRDGFEKLFFGSGTQLSVL.

This sequence joins TRBV11-2 and TRBJ1-1; a possible D gene is TRBD1 (5 bases). Germline V lookup: CDR1 SGHAT, CDR2 FQNNGV. Trimming removed 8 bases from V and 4 bases from J, with 14 bases in between. The CDR3 length is 13 residues. In nucleotides, the CDR3 is TGTGCCAGCCTCTTCGGGGGGGGCACTGAAGCTTTCTTT. Amino acid sequence: CASLFGGGTEAFF.

This chain joins TRBV15 and TRBJ1-6; a possible D gene is TRBD1 (5 bases). The CDR3 extends over 14 amino acids. The V gene lost 9 bases and the J gene lost 0 bases, with 9 bases spanning the gap. CDR1 is LNHNV, CDR2 YYDKDF, per germline (reference sequence). CDR3 nucleotides: TGTGCCACAACAGGCAGCTCCTATAATTCACCCCTCCACTTT. Its protein product is CATTGSSYNSPLHF.

A word on this clone: This CDR3 is also generated by other DNA sequences in the sample. V is TRBV9 and J is TRBJ1-4; possibly TRBD1 for D (5 bases). From germline, CDR1 is SGDLS and CDR2 YYNGEE. Trimming left V 2 bases short and J 5 bases short, with 13 bases between. CDR3 size: 15 residues. The CDR3 loop is CASSVGGRRNEKLFF. The DNA for the CDR3 is TGTGCCAGCAGCGTTGGGGGACGGAGAAATGAAAAACTGTTTTTT.

The chain employs TRBV7-6 and TRBJ1-3; D ambiguous. CDR1 is SGHVS, CDR2 FNYEAQ, per germline. V was shortened by 0 bases and J by 1 base, with 4 bases between the two germline ends. The CDR3 is made up of 14 amino acids. The CDR3 loop reads CASSLAGSGNTIYF. CDR3 coding DNA: TGTGCCAGCAGCTTAGCGGGGTCTGGAAACACCATATATTTT.

J is TRBJ1-1 and V is TRBV6-1; 7 positions match TRBD1. This CDR3 spans 13 amino acids. J lost 6 bases, V lost 3 bases, and 4 bases had no gene match. Germline V gene lookup returns CDR1 MNHNS and CDR2 SASEGT. CDR3 DNA sequence: TGTGCCAGCAGTGAGACAACAGGGGCTGAAGCTTTCTTT. Translated: CASSETTGAEAFF.

The J gene is TRBJ1-6, the V gene TRBV27, with 7 bases identical to TRBD1. There are 20 residues in the CDR3. Germline values: CDR1 MNHEY, CDR2 SMNVEV (reference sequence). V lost 3 bases to trimming and J lost 7 bases; unmatched junction nucleotides: 21. CDR3 nucleotide sequence: TGTGCCAGCAGTTTCGATTCCCCCATTAGACAGGGCCCTACGAATTCACCCCTCCACTTT. Its translation is CASSFDSPIRQGPTNSPLHF.

The chain uses TRBV28 and TRBJ1-6; D uncertain. Trimming removed 4 bases from V and 5 bases from J, with 15 bases in between. Germline CDR1 and CDR2: MDHEN and SYDVKM. The CDR3 runs 16 residues. The CDR3 here is CASSSYLGYHNSPLHF. In nucleotides, the CDR3 is TGTGCCAGCAGTTCCTATCTCGGATACCATAATTCACCCCTCCACTTT.

V gene TRBV28 combines with J gene TRBJ2-7; tentatively, D is TRBD1 (5 bases). The CDR3 consists of 17 residues. The germline V gene encodes CDR1 MDHEN and CDR2 SYDVKM. V was trimmed by 3 bases and J by 0 bases, leaving 18 bases between them. In nucleotides, the CDR3 is TGTGCCAGCAGTTTCCAGGATGCAGGGCCAAGCTCCTACGAGCAGTACTTC. Amino acids: CASSFQDAGPSSYEQYF.

The CDR3 coding sequence is TGTGCCAGCTCACCACTCCCAGGGACTAGCGGGGGTACAGATACGCAGTATTTT. It translates to CASSPLPGTSGGTDTQYF. The chain uses TRBV18 and TRBJ2-3, with TRBD2 matching 14 bases. Looked up from germline, CDR1 is KGHSH and CDR2 is LQKENI. There are 18 residues in the CDR3. Trimming at V came to 1 base and at J to 3 bases, leaving 6 bases not matched to a gene.

In its sample, this clone was seen a few times. V gene TRBV4-3 combines with J gene TRBJ2-3; D is tentatively TRBD1 or TRBD2 (5 bases each). V was pared by 1 base and J by 8 bases, with 7 bases between. Germline CDR1 is LGHNA and CDR2 is YSLEER. This CDR3 region has 12 residues. CDR3: CASSQGGFTQYF. In nucleotides, the CDR3 is TGCGCCAGCAGCCAAGGGGGGTTTACGCAGTATTTT.

The chain is built from TRBV6-5 and TRBJ1-1; no firm D call. CDR1 and CDR2 from the germline V gene are MNHEY and SVGAGI. The V gene lost 8 bases and the J gene lost 1 base, with 14 bases spanning the gap. This CDR3 region has 14 residues. In DNA form, the CDR3 reads TGTGCCAGCCATAAAGGAGGTACGAACACTGAAGCTTTCTTT. This codes for CASHKGGTNTEAFF.

The V and J genes are TRBV5-8 and TRBJ1-1; a possible D gene is TRBD1 (6 bases). Trimming took off 2 bases at V and 0 bases at J, with 17 bases between the two ends. There are 17 residues in the CDR3. Germline V gene lookup returns CDR1 SGHTS and CDR2 YDEGEE. The CDR3 loop is CASSFGGAWRMNTEAFF. As DNA, the CDR3 is TGTGCCAGCAGCTTTGGGGGGGCTTGGAGGATGAACACTGAAGCTTTCTTT.

This chain connects TRBV4-2 to TRBJ2-1; possibly TRBD1 or TRBD2 for D (5 bases each). V lost 0 bases, J lost 1 base, and 7 bases lay in between. This CDR3 has 15 amino acids. Per the germline V gene, CDR1 is LGHNA and CDR2 is YNFKEQ. The CDR3 nucleotides read TGTGCCAGCAGCCAAGATTGGGGGTCCTACAATGAGCAGTTCTTC. This gives the protein CASSQDWGSYNEQFF.